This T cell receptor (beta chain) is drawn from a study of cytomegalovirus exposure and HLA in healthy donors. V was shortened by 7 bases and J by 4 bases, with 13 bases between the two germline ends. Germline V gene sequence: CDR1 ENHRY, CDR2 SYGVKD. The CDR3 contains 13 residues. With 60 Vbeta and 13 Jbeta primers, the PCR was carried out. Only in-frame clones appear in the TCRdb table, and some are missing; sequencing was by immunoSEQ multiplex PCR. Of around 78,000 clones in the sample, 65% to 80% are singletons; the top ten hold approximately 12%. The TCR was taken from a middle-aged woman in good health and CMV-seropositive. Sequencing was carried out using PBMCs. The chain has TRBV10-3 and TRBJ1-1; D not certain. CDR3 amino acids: CAITKSVSTEAFF. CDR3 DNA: TGTGCCATCACCAAATCCGTGAGCACTGAAGCTTTCTTT.